The rows below give T cell receptor beta chains drawn from one sample of a study of blood T cell repertoires in COVID-19. Using immunoSEQ multiplex PCR, the repertoire was profiled, and TCRdb retains in-frame clones only, with some absent. The profile shows about 120,000 clones, roughly four fifths of them singletons. Specimen: peripheral blood. These receptors were taken from a man between 65 and 80 years old with active or convalescent COVID-19. Each CDR3 is given with its conserved first and last residue. D genes are given only for firm matches. Clone size is stated in some rows and not others, as once, few, many or a class when expanded.

J gene | V gene | clone size | D gene | CDR3 DNA | CDR3 protein
TRBJ2-3 | TRBV6-1 | NA | TRBD1 | TGTGCCAGCAGTGAGGGACAGGGGAGCACAGATACGCAGTATTTT | CASSEGQGSTDTQYF
TRBJ2-4 | TRBV14 | NA | NA | TGTGCCAGCAGCCAAGCCGGTGGTATAGCCAAAAACATTCAGTACTTC | CASSQAGGIAKNIQYF
TRBJ2-7 | TRBV27 | NA | NA | TGTGCCAGCAGTAGGAGCTCCAGGGGTTCCTACGAGCAGTACTTC | CASSRSSRGSYEQYF
TRBJ2-1 | TRBV11-3 | NA | NA | TGTGCCAGCAGCTTGCAGGGAGGAAGCTCCTACAATGAGCAGTTCTTC | CASSLQGGSSYNEQFF
TRBJ2-2 | TRBV27 | NA | NA | TGTGCCAGCAGTTTGAAACCCGGGGGATACAGGCCTTCGAACACCGGGGAGCTGTTTTTT | CASSLKPGGYRPSNTGELFF
TRBJ1-4 | TRBV6-5 | NA | NA | TGTGCCAGCACCTTAAACAGGGATAATGAAAAACTGTTTTTT | CASTLNRDNEKLFF
TRBJ2-3 | TRBV6-2/TRBV6-3 | NA | NA | TGTGCCAGCAGTTACTCGGTACCCAGATCCGATACGCAGTATTTT | CASSYSVPRSDTQYF
TRBJ2-3 | TRBV9 | NA | TRBD2 | TGTGCCAGCAGCGGTTCGCACCGTAGCGGGGGGCGGGCAGATACGCAGTATTTT | CASSGSHRSGGRADTQYF
TRBJ1-2 | TRBV24-1 | few | TRBD1 | TGTGCCACCAGTGATACAGGGGGTTCGGATGGCTACACCTTC | CATSDTGGSDGYTF
TRBJ2-7 | TRBV10-3 | once | NA | TGTGCCATCAGTGCGGAGCGGGTAAAGCGCGAGCAGTACTTC | CAISAERVKREQYF
TRBJ2-5 | TRBV24-1 | NA | NA | TGTGCCACCAGTGACCCTACACAGTACCAAGAGACCCAGTACTTC | CATSDPTQYQETQYF
TRBJ1-2 | TRBV5-1 | NA | TRBD1 | TGCGCCAGCAGCAACTCCGGGACAGGGTCGGATGGCTACACCTTC | CASSNSGTGSDGYTF
TRBJ2-2 | TRBV6-2/TRBV6-3 | NA | NA | TGTGCCAGCAGTGGTCTAGGAGTCGGGGAGCTGTTTTTT | CASSGLGVGELFF